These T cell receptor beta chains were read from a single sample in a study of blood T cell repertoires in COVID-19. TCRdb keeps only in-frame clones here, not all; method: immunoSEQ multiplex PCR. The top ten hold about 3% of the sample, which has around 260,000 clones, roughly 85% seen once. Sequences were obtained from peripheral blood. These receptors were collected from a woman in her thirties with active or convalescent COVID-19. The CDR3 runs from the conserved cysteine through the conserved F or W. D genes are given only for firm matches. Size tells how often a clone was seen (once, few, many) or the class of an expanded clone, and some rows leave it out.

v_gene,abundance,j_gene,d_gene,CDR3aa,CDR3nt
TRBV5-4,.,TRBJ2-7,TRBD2,CASSLRAGGPYEQYF,TGTGCCAGCAGCTTGCGGGCGGGGGGGCCCTACGAGCAGTACTTC
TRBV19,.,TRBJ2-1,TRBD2,CASSIESRRGGYNEQFF,TGTGCCAGTAGTATAGAGTCCCGGCGGGGGGGATACAATGAGCAGTTCTTC
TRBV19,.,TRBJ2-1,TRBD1,CASSSGTGIVNEQFF,TGTGCCAGTAGCTCCGGGACAGGGATCGTCAATGAGCAGTTCTTC
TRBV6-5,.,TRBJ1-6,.,CASSYSIFGATLHF,TGTGCCAGCAGTTACTCGATCTTCGGAGCGACCCTCCACTTT
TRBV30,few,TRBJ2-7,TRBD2,CAWTPGGLSYEQYF,TGTGCCTGGACCCCGGGGGGGCTATCCTACGAGCAGTACTTC
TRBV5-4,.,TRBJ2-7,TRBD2,CASRPSGLAASYEQYF,TGTGCCAGCCGACCATCGGGACTAGCGGCCTCCTACGAGCAGTACTTC
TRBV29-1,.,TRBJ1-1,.,CSGLRAANTEAFF,TGCAGCGGCCTCAGGGCGGCGAACACTGAAGCTTTCTTT
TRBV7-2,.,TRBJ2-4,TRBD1,CASSFREQGSKNIQYF,TGTGCCAGCAGCTTCCGCGAACAGGGGTCCAAAAACATTCAGTACTTC
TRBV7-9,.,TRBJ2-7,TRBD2,CAAGGSSYEQYF,TGTGCCGCGGGGGGCAGCTCCTACGAGCAGTACTTC
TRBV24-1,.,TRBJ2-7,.,CATSDDRTYEQYF,TGTGCCACCAGTGATGACAGAACCTACGAGCAGTACTTC
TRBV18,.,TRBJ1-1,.,CASSPYTENTEAFF,TGTGCCAGCTCACCGTATACAGAGAACACTGAAGCTTTCTTT
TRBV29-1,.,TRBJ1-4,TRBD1,CSVRTGEEKLFF,TGCAGCGTTCGTACAGGGGAAGAAAAACTGTTTTTT
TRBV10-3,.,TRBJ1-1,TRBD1,CAIKTGGTEAFF,TGTGCCATCAAAACAGGGGGCACTGAAGCTTTCTTT
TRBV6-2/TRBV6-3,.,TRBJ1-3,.,CASSKNRRLSGNTIYF,TGTGCCAGCAGTAAAAACAGGAGACTCTCTGGAAACACCATATATTTT
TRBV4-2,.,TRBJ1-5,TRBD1,CASSQRQGEPQHF,TGTGCCAGCAGCCAGAGGCAGGGGGAGCCCCAGCATTTT
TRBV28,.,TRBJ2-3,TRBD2,CATLSGGGASDTQYF,TGTGCCACTTTGAGTGGCGGGGGGGCATCAGATACGCAGTATTTT
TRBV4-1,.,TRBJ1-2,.,CASSQVRGLQGYTF,TGCGCCAGCAGCCAAGTGAGAGGGCTTCAGGGCTACACCTTC
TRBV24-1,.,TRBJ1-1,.,CATSDFGNTEAFF,TGTGCCACCAGTGATTTCGGGAACACTGAAGCTTTCTTT
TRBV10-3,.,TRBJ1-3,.,CAIGGGNSGNTIYF,TGTGCCATCGGGGGGGGGAACTCTGGAAACACCATATATTTT
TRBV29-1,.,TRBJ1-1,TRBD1,CSAWDRGLLAFF,TGCAGCGCATGGGACAGGGGGCTTCTAGCTTTCTTT
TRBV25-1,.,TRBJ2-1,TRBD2,CASSERGGVGNEQFF,TGTGCCAGCAGTGAAAGGGGAGGGGTGGGGAATGAGCAGTTCTTC
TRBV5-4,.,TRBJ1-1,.,CASSLLGAPPIEDTEAFF,TGTGCCAGCAGCTTGTTGGGGGCGCCTCCCATCGAAGATACTGAAGCTTTCTTT
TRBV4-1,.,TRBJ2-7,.,CASSQAVSAGYEQYF,TGCGCCAGCAGCCAAGCTGTCTCCGCGGGATACGAGCAGTACTTC
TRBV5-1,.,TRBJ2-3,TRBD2,CASSLAGGPDTQYF,TGCGCCAGCAGCTTAGCGGGGGGGCCAGATACGCAGTATTTT
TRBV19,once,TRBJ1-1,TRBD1,CASSLPGTGSQAFF,TGTGCCAGTAGTCTCCCCGGGACAGGGTCACAAGCTTTCTTT
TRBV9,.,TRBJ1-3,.,CASSVDLRGPGNTIYF,TGTGCCAGCAGCGTAGATCTAAGGGGCCCTGGAAACACCATATATTTT
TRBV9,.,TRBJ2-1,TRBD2,CASSVVGGKVDEQFF,TGTGCCAGCAGCGTAGTCGGGGGGAAGGTCGATGAGCAGTTCTTC
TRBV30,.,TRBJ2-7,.,CAWSGGREQYF,TGTGCCTGGAGTGGGGGGCGCGAGCAGTACTTC
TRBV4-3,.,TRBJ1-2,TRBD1,CASSPSDRGPGGYTF,TGCGCCAGCAGCCCTTCGGACAGGGGGCCTGGTGGCTACACCTTC
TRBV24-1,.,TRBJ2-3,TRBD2,CATSVGSGGAKVSADTQYF,TGTGCCACCAGTGTGGGTAGCGGGGGGGCCAAGGTGTCCGCAGATACGCAGTATTTT
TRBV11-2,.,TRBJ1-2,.,CASSLFPTGGGYTF,TGTGCCAGCAGCTTATTTCCGACAGGCGGAGGCTACACCTTC
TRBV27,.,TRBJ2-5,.,CASSFRDSGETQYF,TGTGCCAGCAGTTTCCGGGACAGCGGGGAGACCCAGTACTTC
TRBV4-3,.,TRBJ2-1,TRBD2,CASSQDWRGEYNEQFF,TGCGCCAGCAGCCAAGATTGGCGGGGGGAGTACAATGAGCAGTTCTTC
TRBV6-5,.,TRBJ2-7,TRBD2,CASSSQRGAGYEQYF,TGTGCCAGCAGCTCCCAGCGGGGGGCTGGCTACGAGCAGTACTTC
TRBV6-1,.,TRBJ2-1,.,CASSDTGYNEQFF,TGTGCCAGCAGTGATACAGGGTACAATGAGCAGTTCTTC
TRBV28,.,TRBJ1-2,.,CASGGLASYGYTF,TGTGCCAGCGGGGGACTAGCCTCTTATGGCTACACCTTC
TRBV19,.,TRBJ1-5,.,CASSSYRNQPQHF,TGTGCCAGTAGTAGTTACAGAAATCAGCCCCAGCATTTT
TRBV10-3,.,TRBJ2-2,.,CAISVLQGRRELFF,TGTGCCATCAGTGTTCTCCAGGGTAGGCGGGAGCTGTTTTTT
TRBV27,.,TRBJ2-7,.,CASSMVPGSLYEQYF,TGTGCCAGCAGTATGGTCCCCGGGAGCCTTTACGAGCAGTACTTC
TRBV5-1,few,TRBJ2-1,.,CASRTLSSYNEQFF,TGCGCCAGCAGAACTCTGAGCTCCTACAATGAGCAGTTCTTC
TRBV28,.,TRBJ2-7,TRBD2,CASSYPLAGGTYEQYF,TGTGCCAGCAGTTATCCCCTAGCGGGGGGCACATACGAGCAGTACTTC
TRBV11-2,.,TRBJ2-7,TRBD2,CASSLAAGVYEQYF,TGTGCCAGCAGCCTCGCCGCGGGGGTCTACGAGCAGTACTTC
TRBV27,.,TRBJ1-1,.,CASSLFRGTEAFF,TGTGCCAGCAGTTTATTTAGGGGAACTGAAGCTTTCTTT
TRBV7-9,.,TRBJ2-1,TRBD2,CASSPQRGADEQFF,TGTGCCAGCAGTCCGCAGCGGGGGGCTGATGAGCAGTTCTTC
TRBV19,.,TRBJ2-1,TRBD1,CASSISGQGGNEQFF,TGTGCCAGTAGTATTTCCGGACAGGGGGGAAATGAGCAGTTCTTC
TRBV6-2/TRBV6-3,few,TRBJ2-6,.,CASSYDTGANVLTF,TGTGCCAGCAGTTACGACACCGGGGCCAACGTCCTGACTTTC